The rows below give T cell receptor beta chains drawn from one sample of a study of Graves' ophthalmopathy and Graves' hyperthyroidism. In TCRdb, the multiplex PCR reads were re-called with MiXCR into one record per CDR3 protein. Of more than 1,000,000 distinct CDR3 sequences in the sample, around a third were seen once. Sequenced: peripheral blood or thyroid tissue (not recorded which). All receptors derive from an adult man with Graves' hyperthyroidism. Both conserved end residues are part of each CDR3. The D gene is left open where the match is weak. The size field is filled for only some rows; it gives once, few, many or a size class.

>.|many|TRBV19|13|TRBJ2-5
TGTGCCACGAGGCCGGGTGGAAAAGAGACCCAGTACTTC
CATRPGGKETQYF
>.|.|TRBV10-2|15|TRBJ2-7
TGTGCCAGCAGTTACTCTTGGGCGCCAGCCTACGAGCAGTACTTC
CASSYSWAPAYEQYF
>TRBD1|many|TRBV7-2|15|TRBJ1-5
TGTGCCAGCAGGCAGACAGGGATTAGCAATCAGCCCCAGCATTTT
CASRQTGISNQPQHF
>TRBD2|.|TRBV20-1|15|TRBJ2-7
TGCAGTGCTCAACAACCAGCGGGAGCCTTCTACGAGCAGTACTTC
CSAQQPAGAFYEQYF
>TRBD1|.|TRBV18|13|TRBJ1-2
TGTGCCAGCTCACGTACGACAGGGGATGGCTACACCTTC
CASSRTTGDGYTF
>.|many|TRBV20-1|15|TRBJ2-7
TGCAGTGCTAGAGATTTGAGGGAGGCCTCCTACGAGCAGTACTTC
CSARDLREASYEQYF
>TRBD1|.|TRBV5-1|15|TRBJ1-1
TGCGCCAGCAGCTTGGATGGGACAGGGTCCACTGAAGCTTTCTTT
CASSLDGTGSTEAFF
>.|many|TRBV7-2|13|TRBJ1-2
TGTGCCAGCACCCACCTAGGGAACTATGGCTACACCTTC
CASTHLGNYGYTF
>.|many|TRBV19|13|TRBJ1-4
TGTGCCAGTAGTGGGACAAGCCGGGAAAAACTGTTTTTT
CASSGTSREKLFF
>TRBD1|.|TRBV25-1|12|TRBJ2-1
TGTGCCAGCAGACAGGGGGCTTTGGAGCAGTTCTTC
CASRQGALEQFF
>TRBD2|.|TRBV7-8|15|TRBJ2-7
TGTGCCAGCAGCTTAGACGGGACTAGATCATACGAGCAGTACTTC
CASSLDGTRSYEQYF
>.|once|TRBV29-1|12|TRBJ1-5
TGCAGGTCGGTATATAGCAATCAGCCCCAGCATTTT
CRSVYSNQPQHF
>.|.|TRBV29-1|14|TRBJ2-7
TGCAGCGTTGCAACGCAGGGAGTCACCGGGGAGCTGTACTTC
CSVATQGVTGELYF
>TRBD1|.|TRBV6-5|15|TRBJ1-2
TGTGCCAGCAGTTACAAGGGACAGGGGGCGATGGGCTACACCTTC
CASSYKGQGAMGYTF
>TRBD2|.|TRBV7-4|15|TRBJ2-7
TGTGCCAGCAGCCTCACTAGCGGGATGGGGTACGAGCAGTACTTC
CASSLTSGMGYEQYF
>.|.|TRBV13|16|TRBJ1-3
TGTGCCAGCAGCTTAGGCCGGGGGAGCTCTGGAAACACCATATATTTT
CASSLGRGSSGNTIYF
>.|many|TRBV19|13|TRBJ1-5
TGTGCCAGTAGTATTTCTATCGGACAGCCCCAGCATTTT
CASSISIGQPQHF
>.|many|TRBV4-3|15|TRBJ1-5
TGCGCCAGCAGCCAAGATGGGGACTTAGTTCAGCCCCAGCATTTT
CASSQDGDLVQPQHF
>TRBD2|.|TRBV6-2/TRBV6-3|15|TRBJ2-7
TGTGCCAGCAGTTACGAGCGGGATAATGCGTTGGAGCAGTACTTC
CASSYERDNALEQYF
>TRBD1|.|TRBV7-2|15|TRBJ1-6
TGTGCCAGCAGCTTTCCGGGACAGGGGAGGTCACCCCTCCACTTT
CASSFPGQGRSPLHF
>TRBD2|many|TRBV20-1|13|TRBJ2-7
TGCAGTGCTAGATGGGCTAGCGGGAGGGCAAGGTACTTC
CSARWASGRARYF
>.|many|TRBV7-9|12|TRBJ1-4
TGTGCCAGCAGCCCGGGAGTGGAAAAACTGTTTTTT
CASSPGVEKLFF
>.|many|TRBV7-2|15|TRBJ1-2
TGTGCCAGCAGCCTCCCTGGGGTGGCAGGGTATGGCTACACCTTC
CASSLPGVAGYGYTF
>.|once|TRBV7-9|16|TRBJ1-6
TGTGCCAGCAGCTTGAAGACGGGCTGGGCGAATTCACCCCTCCACTTT
CASSLKTGWANSPLHF
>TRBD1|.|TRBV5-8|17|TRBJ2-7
TGTGCCAGCAGCTTGGGGGGGCGACAGGGCTCAGGCTACGAGCAGTACTTC
CASSLGGRQGSGYEQYF
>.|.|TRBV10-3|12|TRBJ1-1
TGTGCCATCGGCCGCAGTTCCCCTGAAGCTTTCTTT
CAIGRSSPEAFF
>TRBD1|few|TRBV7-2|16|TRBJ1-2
TGTGCCAGCAGCTTAAGGGGGACAGTTCTAAGCTCTGGCTACACCTTC
CASSLRGTVLSSGYTF
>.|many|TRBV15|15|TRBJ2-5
TGTGCCACCAGCAGAGCCTGGGTGGCACAAGAGACCCAGTACTTC
CATSRAWVAQETQYF
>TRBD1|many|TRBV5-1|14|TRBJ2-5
TGCGCCAGCATGGACAGGGGGCGGCAAGAGACCCAGTACTTC
CASMDRGRQETQYF
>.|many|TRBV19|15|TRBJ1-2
TGTGCCAGTAGCGTAGCTTGGACAGATAGGACCGGCTACACCTTC
CASSVAWTDRTGYTF
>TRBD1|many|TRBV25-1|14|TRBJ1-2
TGTGCCAGCAGTGGGACAGGGCCTACGGGTGGCTACACCTTC
CASSGTGPTGGYTF
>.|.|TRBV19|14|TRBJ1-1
TGTGCCAGTAGGAGCCCGGACCAGAACACTGAAGCTTTCTTT
CASRSPDQNTEAFF
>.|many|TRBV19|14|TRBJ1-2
TGTGCCAGTAGTGCAGGGGTGGGGAGCGTTGGCTACACCTTC
CASSAGVGSVGYTF
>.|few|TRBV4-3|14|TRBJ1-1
TGCGCCAGCAGCCTTATGACCCTTCGCACTGAAGCTTTCTTT
CASSLMTLRTEAFF
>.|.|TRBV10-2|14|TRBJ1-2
TGCGCCAGCAGTTCGACAGCCTCTAACTATGGCTACACCTTC
CASSSTASNYGYTF
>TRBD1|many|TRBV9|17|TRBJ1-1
TGTGCCAGCAGCTCGACCGGGACAGGGGGCGTTGGCACTGAAGCTTTCTTT
CASSSTGTGGVGTEAFF
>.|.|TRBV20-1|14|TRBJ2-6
TGCAGTGAACGAAATGGGGTTGGGGCCAACGTCCTGACTTTC
CSERNGVGANVLTF
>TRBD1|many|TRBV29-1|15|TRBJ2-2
TGCAGCGTTGTTCCAGGGGGCGTTGGCACCGGGGAGCTGTTTTTT
CSVVPGGVGTGELFF
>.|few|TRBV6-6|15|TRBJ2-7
TGTGCCAGCAGTGAAATCGGGAGACGAAACTACGAGCAGTACTTC
CASSEIGRRNYEQYF
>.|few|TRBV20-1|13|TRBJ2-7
TGCAGTGCGGCGGGCCTGAGCTCCTACGAGCAGTACTTC
CSAAGLSSYEQYF
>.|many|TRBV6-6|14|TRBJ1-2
TGTGCCAGCAGCCGCCCCGGGACTCCTAAAGGCTACACCTTC
CASSRPGTPKGYTF
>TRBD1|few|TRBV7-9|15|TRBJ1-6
TGTGCCAGCAGCTACCCGGGACAGGGCCAATCACCCCTCCACTTT
CASSYPGQGQSPLHF
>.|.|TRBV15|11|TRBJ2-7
TGTGCCACCAGCAGGAACTACGAGCAGTACTTC
CATSRNYEQYF
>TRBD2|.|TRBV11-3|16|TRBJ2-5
TGTGCCAGCAGCGTCGGGACTAGCGGGAGAGGGGAGACCCAGTACTTC
CASSVGTSGRGETQYF
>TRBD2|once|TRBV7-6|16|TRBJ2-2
TGTGCCAGCAGGGACACGCGGGAGGGCCATCCCGGGGAGCTGTTTTTT
CASRDTREGHPGELFF
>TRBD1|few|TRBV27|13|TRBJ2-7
TGTGCCAGCAGTTTTCAAGAGGACAGGGAGCAGTACTTC
CASSFQEDREQYF
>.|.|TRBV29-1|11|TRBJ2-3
TGCAGCGTTGATTATACAGATACGCAGTATTTT
CSVDYTDTQYF
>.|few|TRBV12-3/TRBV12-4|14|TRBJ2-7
TGTGCCAGCAGTCCACCATCGACAGACTACGAGCAGTACTTC
CASSPPSTDYEQYF
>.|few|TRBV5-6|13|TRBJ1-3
TGTGCCAGCAGCTGGAGGACCGGAAACACCATATATTTT
CASSWRTGNTIYF
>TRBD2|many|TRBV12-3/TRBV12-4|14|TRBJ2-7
TGTGCCACCCGGACTAGCGGGAGGCCTCAGGAGCAGTACTTC
CATRTSGRPQEQYF
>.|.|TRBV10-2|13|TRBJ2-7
TGTGCCAGCAGAAATCCGCCAGGGTGGGTGCAGTACTTC
CASRNPPGWVQYF
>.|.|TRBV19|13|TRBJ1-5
TGTGCCGGACGGGACTACCGTAATCAGCCCCAGCATTTT
CAGRDYRNQPQHF
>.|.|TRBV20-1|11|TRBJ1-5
TGCAGTGCTGAGGGGTATCAGCCCCAGCATTTT
CSAEGYQPQHF